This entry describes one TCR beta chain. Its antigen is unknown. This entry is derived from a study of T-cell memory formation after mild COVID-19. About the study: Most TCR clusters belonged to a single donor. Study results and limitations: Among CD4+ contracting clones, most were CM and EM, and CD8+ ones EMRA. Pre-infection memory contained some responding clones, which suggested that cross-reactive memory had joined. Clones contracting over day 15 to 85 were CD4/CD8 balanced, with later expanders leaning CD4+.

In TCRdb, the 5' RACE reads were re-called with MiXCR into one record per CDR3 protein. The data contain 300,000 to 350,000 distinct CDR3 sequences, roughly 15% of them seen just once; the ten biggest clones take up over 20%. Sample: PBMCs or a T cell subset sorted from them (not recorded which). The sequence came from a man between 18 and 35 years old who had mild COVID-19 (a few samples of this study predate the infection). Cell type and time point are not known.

The CDR3 DNA follows: TGTGCCAGCAGCCCCGGGGGGACAGGGAGCACAGATACGCAGTATTTT. This encodes CASSPGGTGSTDTQYF. The chain is built from TRBV7-3 and TRBJ2-3, with 9 bases lining up with TRBD1. The CDR3 sequence is 16 residues long. The germline CDR1 and CDR2 sequences are SGHTA and FQGTGA. V trimming: 5 bases; J trimming: 0 bases; junction bases outside the gene matches: 6.